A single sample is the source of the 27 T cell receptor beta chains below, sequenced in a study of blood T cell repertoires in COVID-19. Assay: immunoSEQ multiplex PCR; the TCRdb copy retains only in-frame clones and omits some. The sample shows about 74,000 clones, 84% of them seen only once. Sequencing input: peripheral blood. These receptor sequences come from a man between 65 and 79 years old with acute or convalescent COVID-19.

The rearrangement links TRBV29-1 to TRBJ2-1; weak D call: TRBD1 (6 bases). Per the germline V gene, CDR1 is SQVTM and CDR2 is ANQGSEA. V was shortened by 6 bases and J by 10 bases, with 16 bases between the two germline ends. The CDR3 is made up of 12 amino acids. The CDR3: CSVRGAGAEQFF. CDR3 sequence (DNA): TGCAGCGTCCGAGGGGCAGGGGCCGAGCAGTTCTTC.

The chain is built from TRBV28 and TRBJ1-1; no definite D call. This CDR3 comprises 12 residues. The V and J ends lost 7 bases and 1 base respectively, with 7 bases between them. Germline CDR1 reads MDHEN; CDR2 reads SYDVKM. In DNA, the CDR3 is TGTGCCAGCAATCGGGGGAACACTGAAGCTTTCTTT. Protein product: CASNRGNTEAFF.

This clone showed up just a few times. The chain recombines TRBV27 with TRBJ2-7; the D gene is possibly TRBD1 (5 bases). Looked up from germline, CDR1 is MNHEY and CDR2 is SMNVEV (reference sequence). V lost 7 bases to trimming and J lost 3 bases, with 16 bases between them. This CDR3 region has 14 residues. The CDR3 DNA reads TGTGCCAGCATTACTGCCAGGGCCGACTACGAGCAGTACTTC. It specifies CASITARADYEQYF.

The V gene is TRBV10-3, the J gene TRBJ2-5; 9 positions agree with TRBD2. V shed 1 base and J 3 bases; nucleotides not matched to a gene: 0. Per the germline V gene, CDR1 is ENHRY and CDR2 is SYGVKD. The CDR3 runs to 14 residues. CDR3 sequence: CAISELAGEETQYF. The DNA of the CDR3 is TGTGCCATCAGTGAGTTAGCGGGGGAAGAGACCCAGTACTTC.

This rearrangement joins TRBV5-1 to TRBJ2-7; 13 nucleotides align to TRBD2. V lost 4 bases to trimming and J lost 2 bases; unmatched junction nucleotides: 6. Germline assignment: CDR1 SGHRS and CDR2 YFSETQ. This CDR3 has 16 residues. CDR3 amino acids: CASSRSTSGGPYEQYF. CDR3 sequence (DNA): TGCGCCAGCAGCCGGTCGACTAGCGGGGGGCCCTACGAGCAGTACTTC. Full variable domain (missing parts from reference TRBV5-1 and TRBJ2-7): KAGVTQTPRYLIKTRGQQVTLSCSPISGHRSVSWYQQTPGQGLQFLFEYFSETQRNKGNFPGRFSGRQFSNSRSEMNVSTLELGDSALYLCASSRSTSGGPYEQYFGPGTRLTVT.

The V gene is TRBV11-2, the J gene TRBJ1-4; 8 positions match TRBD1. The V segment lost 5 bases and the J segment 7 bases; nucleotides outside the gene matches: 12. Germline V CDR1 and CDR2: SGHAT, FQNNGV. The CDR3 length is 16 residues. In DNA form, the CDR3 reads TGTGCCAGCAGCCGAACCCAGGGGGCGAAGGGTGAAAAACTGTTTTTT. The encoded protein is CASSRTQGAKGEKLFF.

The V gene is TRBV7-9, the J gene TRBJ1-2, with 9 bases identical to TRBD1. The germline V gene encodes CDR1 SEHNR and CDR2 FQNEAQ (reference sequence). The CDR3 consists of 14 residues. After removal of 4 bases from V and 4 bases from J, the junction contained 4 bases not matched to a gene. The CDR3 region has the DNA TGTGCCAGCAGCTCAACAGGGGGCGTCTATGGCTACACCTTC. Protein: CASSSTGGVYGYTF.

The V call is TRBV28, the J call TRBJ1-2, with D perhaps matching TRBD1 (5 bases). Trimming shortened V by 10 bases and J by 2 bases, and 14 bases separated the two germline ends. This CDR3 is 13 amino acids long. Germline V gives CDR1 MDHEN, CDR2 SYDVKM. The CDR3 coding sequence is TGTGCCACCCCGGGACTGAGAAACTATGGCTACACCTTC. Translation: CATPGLRNYGYTF.

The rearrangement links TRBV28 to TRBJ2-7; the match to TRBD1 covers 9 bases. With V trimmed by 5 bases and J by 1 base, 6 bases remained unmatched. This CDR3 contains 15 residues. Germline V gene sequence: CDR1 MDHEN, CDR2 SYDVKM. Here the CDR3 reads CASSLTGQGSYEQYF. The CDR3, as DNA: TGTGCCAGCAGTCTTACGGGACAGGGATCCTACGAGCAGTACTTC. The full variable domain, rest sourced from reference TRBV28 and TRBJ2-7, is DVKVTQSSRYLVKRTGEKVFLECVQDMDHENMFWYRQDPGLGLRLIYFSYDVKMKEKGDIPEGYSVSREKKERFSLILESASTNQTSMYLCASSLTGQGSYEQYFGPGTRLTVT.

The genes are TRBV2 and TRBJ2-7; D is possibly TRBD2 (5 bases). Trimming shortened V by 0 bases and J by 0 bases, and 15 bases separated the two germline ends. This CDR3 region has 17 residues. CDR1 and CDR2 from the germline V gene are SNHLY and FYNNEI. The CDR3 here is CASSEAHRGWSSYEQYF. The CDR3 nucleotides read TGTGCCAGCAGTGAAGCCCACCGGGGTTGGAGCTCCTACGAGCAGTACTTC.

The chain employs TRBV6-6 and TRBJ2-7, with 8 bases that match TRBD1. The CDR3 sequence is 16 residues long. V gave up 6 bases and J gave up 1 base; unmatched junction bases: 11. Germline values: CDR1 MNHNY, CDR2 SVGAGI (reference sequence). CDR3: CASRGRDRTTSYEQYF. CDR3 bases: TGTGCCAGCAGAGGACGGGACAGGACGACTTCCTACGAGCAGTACTTC.

CDR3 loop: CASSPGALERADTQYF. The CDR3 bases are TGTGCCAGTAGTCCAGGGGCCCTCGAGAGAGCAGATACGCAGTATTTT. The rearrangement joins TRBV19 to TRBJ2-3, with D possibly matching TRBD1 (6 bases). Germline-derived CDR1 and CDR2 are LNHDA and SQIVND (reference sequence). Trimming shortened V by 5 bases and J by 4 bases, and 19 bases separated the two germline ends. This CDR3 region has 16 residues. The full variable domain, completed using reference TRBV19 and TRBJ2-3, is DGGITQSPKYLFRKEGQNVTLSCEQNLNHDAMYWYRQDPGQGLRLIYYSQIVNDFQKGDIAEGYSVSREKKESFPLTVTSAQKNPTAFYLCASSPGALERADTQYFGPGTRLTVL.

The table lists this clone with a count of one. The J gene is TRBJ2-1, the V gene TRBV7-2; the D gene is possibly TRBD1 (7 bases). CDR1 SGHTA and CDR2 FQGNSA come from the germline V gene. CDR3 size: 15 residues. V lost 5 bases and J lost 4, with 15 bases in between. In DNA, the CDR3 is TGTGCCAGCAGCGTAAGGGGGGACAGATACAATGAGCAGTTCTTC. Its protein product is CASSVRGDRYNEQFF.

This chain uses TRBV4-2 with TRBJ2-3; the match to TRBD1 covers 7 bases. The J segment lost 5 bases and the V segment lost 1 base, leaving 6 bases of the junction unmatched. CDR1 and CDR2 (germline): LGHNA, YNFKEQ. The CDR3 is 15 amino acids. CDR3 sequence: CASSQVNRGIDTQYF. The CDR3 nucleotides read TGTGCCAGCAGCCAAGTAAACAGGGGTATAGATACGCAGTATTTT.

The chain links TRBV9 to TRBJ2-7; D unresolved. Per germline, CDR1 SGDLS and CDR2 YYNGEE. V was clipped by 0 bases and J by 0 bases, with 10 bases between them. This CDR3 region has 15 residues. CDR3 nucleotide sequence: TGTGCCAGCAGCGTAGGACATCTTAGCTCCTACGAGCAGTACTTC. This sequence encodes CASSVGHLSSYEQYF.

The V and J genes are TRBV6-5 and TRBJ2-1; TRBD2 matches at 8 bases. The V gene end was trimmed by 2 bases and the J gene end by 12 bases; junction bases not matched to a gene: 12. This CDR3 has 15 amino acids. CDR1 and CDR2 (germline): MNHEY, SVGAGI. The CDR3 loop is CASSYVAGTRRGQFF. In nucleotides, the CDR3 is TGTGCCAGCAGTTACGTAGCGGGGACCCGTCGGGGGCAGTTCTTC.

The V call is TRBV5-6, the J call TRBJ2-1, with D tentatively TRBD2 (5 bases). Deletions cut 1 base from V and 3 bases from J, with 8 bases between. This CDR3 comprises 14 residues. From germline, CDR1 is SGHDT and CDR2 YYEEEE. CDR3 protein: CASSLYGDYNEQFF. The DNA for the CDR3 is TGTGCCAGCAGCTTGTACGGGGACTACAATGAGCAGTTCTTC.

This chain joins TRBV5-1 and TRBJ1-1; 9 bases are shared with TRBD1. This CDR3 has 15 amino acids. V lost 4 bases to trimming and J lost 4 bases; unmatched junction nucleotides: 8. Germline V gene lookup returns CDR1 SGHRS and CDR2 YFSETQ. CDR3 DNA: TGCGCCAGCAGCCGCGCCGGGGACAGGGTCACTGAAGCTTTCTTT. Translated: CASSRAGDRVTEAFF.

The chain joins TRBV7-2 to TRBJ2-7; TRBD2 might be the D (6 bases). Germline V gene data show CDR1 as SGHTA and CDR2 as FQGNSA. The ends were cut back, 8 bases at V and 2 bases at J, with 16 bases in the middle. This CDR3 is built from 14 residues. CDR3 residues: CASRGGSWTYEQYF. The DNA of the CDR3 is TGTGCCAGCCGGGGAGGTAGCTGGACCTACGAGCAGTACTTC.

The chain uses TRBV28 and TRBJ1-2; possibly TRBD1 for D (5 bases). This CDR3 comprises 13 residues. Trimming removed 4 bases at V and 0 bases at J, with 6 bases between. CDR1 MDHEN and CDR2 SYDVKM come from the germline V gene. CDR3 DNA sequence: TGTGCCAGCAGTTCGACAGCTAACTATGGCTACACCTTC. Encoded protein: CASSSTANYGYTF.

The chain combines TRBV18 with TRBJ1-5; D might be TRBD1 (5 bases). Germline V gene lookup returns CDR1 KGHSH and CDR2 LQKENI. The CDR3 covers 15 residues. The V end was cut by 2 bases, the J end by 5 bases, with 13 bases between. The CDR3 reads CASSPELAGYQPQHF. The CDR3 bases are TGTGCCAGCTCACCAGAGCTCGCAGGGTATCAGCCCCAGCATTTT.

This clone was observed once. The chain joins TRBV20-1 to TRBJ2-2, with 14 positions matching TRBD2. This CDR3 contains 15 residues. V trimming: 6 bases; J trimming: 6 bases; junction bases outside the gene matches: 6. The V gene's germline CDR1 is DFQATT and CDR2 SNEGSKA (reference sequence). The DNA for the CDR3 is TGCAGTGCAAGTCCGGGACTAGCGGGGGCCGGGGAGCTGTTTTTT. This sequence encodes CSASPGLAGAGELFF.

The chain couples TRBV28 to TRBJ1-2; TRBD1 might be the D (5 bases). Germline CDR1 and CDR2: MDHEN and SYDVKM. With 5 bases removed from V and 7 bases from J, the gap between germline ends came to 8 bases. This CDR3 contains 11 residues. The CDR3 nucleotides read TGTGCCAGCAGTCCAGGGTTTGGCTACACCTTC. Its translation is CASSPGFGYTF.

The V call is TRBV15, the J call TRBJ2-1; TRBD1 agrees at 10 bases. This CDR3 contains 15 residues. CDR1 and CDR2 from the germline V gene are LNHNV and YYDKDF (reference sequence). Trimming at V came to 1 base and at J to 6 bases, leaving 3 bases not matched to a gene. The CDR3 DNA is TGTGCCACCAGCAGAGGTCGGACAGGGGGCAATGAGCAGTTCTTC. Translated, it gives CATSRGRTGGNEQFF. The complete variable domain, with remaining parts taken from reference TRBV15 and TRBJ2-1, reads DAMVIQNPRYQVTQFGKPVTLSCSQTLNHNVMYWYQQKSSQAPKLLFHYYDKDFNNEADTPDNFQSRRPNTSFCFLDIRSPGLGDTAMYLCATSRGRTGGNEQFFGPGTRLTVL.

CDR3 nucleotide sequence: TGTGCCAGCAGTGCGCACAAGGAGCCCTATCGGGGCTACACCTTC. The encoded protein is CASSAHKEPYRGYTF. This chain uses TRBV28 with TRBJ1-2; no definite D call. Trimming shortened V by 5 bases and J by 8 bases, and 21 bases separated the two germline ends. The CDR3 runs 15 residues. The germline gives CDR1 MDHEN, CDR2 SYDVKM.

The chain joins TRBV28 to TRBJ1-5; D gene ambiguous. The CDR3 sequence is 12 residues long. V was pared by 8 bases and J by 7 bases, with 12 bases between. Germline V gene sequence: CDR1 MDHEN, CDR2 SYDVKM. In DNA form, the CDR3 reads TGTGCCAGCCTGGGCAGTAGACAGCCCCAGCATTTT. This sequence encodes CASLGSRQPQHF.

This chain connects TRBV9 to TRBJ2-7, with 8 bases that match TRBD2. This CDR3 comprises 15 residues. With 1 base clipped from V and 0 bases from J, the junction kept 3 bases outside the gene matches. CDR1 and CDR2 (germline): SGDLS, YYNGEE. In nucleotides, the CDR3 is TGTGCCAGCAGCGTAAGCGGGGGTAGCTCCTACGAGCAGTACTTC. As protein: CASSVSGGSSYEQYF.